This T cell receptor (beta chain) was documented in a study of T cells in Graves' hyperthyroidism and ophthalmopathy. Notes on the study in general: Appearing also in blood were most of the thyroid clonotypes expanded above 0.001. Ophthalmopathy got predicted by the model a median about 6.7 months before its onset.

Graves' hyperthyroidism qualified as stable when ophthalmopathy did not progress within 18 months. This clonotype was seen repeatedly, ten times or more. Its antigen is not identified. RNA transcripts yielded amplified TCR beta CDR3 regions. In the first-round RT-PCR of the TCR CDR3, the HTBI primer set was used. A single record per CDR3 protein comes from TCRdb applying MiXCR to the multiplex PCR reads. The sample comprises about 95,000 distinct CDR3 sequences, roughly 40% of which are singletons, and approximately 10% rests with the top ten. The sequence derives from a woman under 40 with Graves' hyperthyroidism. The sequenced material came from peripheral blood or thyroid tissue (not recorded which).

CDR3 nucleotide sequence: TGTGCCAGCAGCGATGGCAGGGTGAACACTGAAGCTTTCTTT. Its translation is CASSDGRVNTEAFF. The rearrangement uses TRBV11-2 and TRBJ1-1; possibly TRBD1 for D (5 bases). The CDR3 loop spans 14 amino acids. Germline assignment: CDR1 SGHAT and CDR2 FQNNGV. V dropped 5 bases and J dropped 0 bases, with 10 bases sitting between them.